This paragraph reports one T cell receptor beta chain. No antigen is known for it. Germline V gene data show CDR1 as SGHRS and CDR2 as YFSETQ. The V gene end was trimmed by 1 base and the J gene end by 2 bases; junction bases not matched to a gene: 14. The CDR3 is made up of 18 amino acids. The data stem from a study of T cell responses to AZD1222 COVID-19 vaccine. Method: immunoSEQ multiplex PCR; TCRdb's copy keeps in-frame clones and lacks some. The data contain 100,000 to 150,000 clones, around 87% of them singletons. Study-wide findings and caveats: Targets within unmutated variant regions were reportedly found for nearly half of spike-specific TCRs. Mostly white British, mostly female donors; authors suggested clonal diversity may be underestimated.

The rearrangement joins TRBV5-1 to TRBJ1-1; TRBD1 matches 7 bases. This TCR came from an adult in good health. This sample comprised peripheral blood, obtained on day 0 of AZD1222 vaccination. The CDR3 region has the DNA TGCGCCAGCAGCTTGTTAGTGGGCCAGGGGGGTGGAAACACTGAAGCTTTCTTT. It specifies CASSLLVGQGGGNTEAFF.